The 7 T cell receptor beta chains below were found in one sample sequenced in a study of blood T cells in healthy people across ages. Through a sample-barcoded 5' primer and a J-beta primer mix, a second PCR was run for roughly 6 to 11 cycles. TCRdb reanalysed the 5' RACE reads using MiXCR and keeps one entry per CDR3 protein. The data show about 1 million distinct CDR3 sequences, around 45% seen once. Sequenced input: blood. The receptors here all came from a woman aged 55-75 years in good health.

Concerning this clonotype itself: One end of the junction is discordant with germline, which a read error may explain. This rearrangement joins TRBV6-5 to TRBJ1-5; D gene uncertain. Germline V gives CDR1 MNHEY, CDR2 SVGAGI. This CDR3 region has 14 residues. CDR3 sequence: CASSDSGSNQPQHF. The CDR3 DNA is TGTGCCAGCAGTGACTCGGGTAGCAATCAGCCCCAGCATTTT.

This clonotype came up many times. The chain carries TRBV29-1 and TRBJ2-4, with no clear D. The CDR3 is 13 amino acids. V was cut by 4 bases and J by 1 base, with 8 bases left in between. Per the germline V gene, CDR1 is SQVTM and CDR2 is ANQGSEA. CDR3 region: CSVVKGAKNIQYF. In DNA, the CDR3 is TGCAGCGTTGTTAAGGGTGCCAAAAACATTCAGTACTTC. The variable domain in full, with the rest retrieved from reference TRBV29-1 and TRBJ2-4, is SAVISQKPSRDICQRGTSLTIQCQVDSQVTMMFWYRQQPGQSLTLIATANQGSEATYESGFVIDKFPISRPNLTFSTLTVSNMSPEDSSIYLCSVVKGAKNIQYFGAGTRLSVL.

This clonotype was counted a few times. The rearrangement joins TRBV20-1 to TRBJ2-3, with TRBD2 matching 8 bases. The CDR3 extends over 18 amino acids. The J segment lost 5 bases and the V segment lost 0 bases, leaving 16 bases of the junction unmatched. CDR1 and CDR2 from the germline V gene are DFQATT and SNEGSKA (reference sequence). The CDR3 DNA reads as TGCAGTGCTAGAGATTATACTGAAGCGGGAGCCAGCGGAGATACGCAGTATTTT. It is translated as CSARDYTEAGASGDTQYF.

In its sample, this clonotype was seen a few times. J is TRBJ2-1 and V is TRBV27; D might be TRBD1 or TRBD2, each matching 5 bases. Between the trimmed V and J ends, which lost 1 base and 6 bases, there was a span of 16 bases. CDR3 size: 16 residues. Germline CDR1 MNHEY, CDR2 SMNVEV (reference sequence). The CDR3 bases are TGTGCCAGCAGTTTATGGGGGACCTCATTCTCCAATGAGCAGTTCTTC. Amino acid sequence: CASSLWGTSFSNEQFF.

The V call is TRBV20-1, the J call TRBJ2-1; D is undetermined. This CDR3 region has 11 residues. The V end was cut by 3 bases, the J end by 5 bases, with 5 bases between. The germline V gene encodes CDR1 DFQATT and CDR2 SNEGSKA (reference sequence). CDR3 residues: CSARWNNEQFF. CDR3 DNA: TGCAGTGCTAGGTGGAACAATGAGCAGTTCTTC.

The gene calls are TRBV28 and TRBJ2-4; TRBD1 aligns across 10 bases. The junction had 10 bases not matched to a gene; V was cut back by 6 bases and J by 5 bases. Germline V lookup: CDR1 MDHEN, CDR2 SYDVKM. The CDR3 is 16 amino acids. This CDR3 reads CASSQGGTGVQNIQYF. The CDR3 region has the DNA TGTGCCAGCAGCCAGGGAGGGACAGGGGTCCAAAACATTCAGTACTTC.

Ten or more counts support this clonotype. The chain recombines TRBV29-1 with TRBJ2-3; 11 bases agree with TRBD1. The V gene's germline CDR1 is SQVTM and CDR2 ANQGSEA. V dropped 7 bases and J dropped 4; count of bases not matched to a gene: 4. This CDR3 comprises 13 residues. Here the CDR3 reads CSERTGGADTQYF. The CDR3 nucleotides are TGCAGCGAGCGGACAGGGGGCGCAGATACGCAGTATTTT.